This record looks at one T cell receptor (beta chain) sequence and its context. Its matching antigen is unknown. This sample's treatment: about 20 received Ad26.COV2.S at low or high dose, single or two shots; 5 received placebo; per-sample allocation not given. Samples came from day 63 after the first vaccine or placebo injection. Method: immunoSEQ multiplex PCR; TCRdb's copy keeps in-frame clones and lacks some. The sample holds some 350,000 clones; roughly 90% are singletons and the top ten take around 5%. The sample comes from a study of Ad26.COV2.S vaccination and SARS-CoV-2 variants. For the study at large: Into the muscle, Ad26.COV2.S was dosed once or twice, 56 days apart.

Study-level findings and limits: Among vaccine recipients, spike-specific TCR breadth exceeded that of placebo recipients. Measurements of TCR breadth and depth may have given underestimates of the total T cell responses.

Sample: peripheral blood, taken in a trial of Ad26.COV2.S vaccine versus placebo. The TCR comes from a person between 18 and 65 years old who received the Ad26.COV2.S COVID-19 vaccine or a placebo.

The DNA for the CDR3 is TGTGCCAGCAGCCCGTTAGGACACCGGACTGGAAACACCATATATTTT. Amino acid sequence: CASSPLGHRTGNTIYF. The rearrangement uses TRBV5-6 and TRBJ1-3; a possible D gene is TRBD1 (5 bases). V shed 4 bases and J shed 2 bases, with 16 bases lying between them. This CDR3 is 16 amino acids long. Germline loops: CDR1 SGHDT, CDR2 YYEEEE. Supplemented by reference TRBV5-6 and TRBJ1-3, the full variable domain reads DAGVTQSPTHLIKTRGQQVTLRCSPKSGHDTVSWYQQALGQGPQFIFQYYEEEERQRGNFPDRFSGHQFPNYSSELNVNALLLGDSALYLCASSPLGHRTGNTIYFGEGSWLTVV.